This entry features one TCR beta chain sequence. Its antigen has not been determined. At one end the junction does not follow the germline gene, possibly because of a read error. The library was obtained by 5' RACE. The instrument was an Illumina HiSeq 2500. The second PCR ran for about 6 to 12 cycles and used a J-beta primer mix along with a sample-barcoded 5' primer. A unique molecular identifier was introduced onto each TCR beta cDNA molecule by a template-switch 5' adaptor carrying 12 random nucleotides. At least 2.5 million CDR3-containing paired-end reads were obtained from each sample. The Mint cDNA synthesis kit, primed by a TRBC-specific oligonucleotide, was used to synthesize first-strand cDNA from all RNA. Following uracil-DNA glycosylase treatment, a first 18-cycle PCR with universal primers M1SS and BC2_uni_R was performed on all cDNA. The authors' pipeline ran thus. For normalization, 1 million high-quality reads, each with a distinct molecular identifier, were randomly selected from each sample. Instead of being binned into consensus sequences, reads with shared molecular identifiers were discarded. MiTCR, with a Q25 quality threshold and the strictest error-elimination algorithm, was used for CDR3 identification, clonotype clustering and error correction. Lower-bound total TCR beta diversity was estimated with a nonparametric unseen species model using Euler transformation. In TCRdb, the public reads were trimmed at Q25 with fastp and aligned with MiXCR, with productive beta chains retained. Merged by CDR3 protein, the rows form single entries marked with the most common genes and DNA. The V and J calls and clone size are TCRdb's, not the authors'. The sample records about 1 million distinct CDR3 sequences, around 43% of which are singletons. Together, the top ten hold 15% to 20% of the sample.

The sample originates from a study of blood T cells in healthy people across ages (dated by TCRdb to about 2015). Regarding the complete study: In model experiments, template switching captured about one uniquely barcoded TCR beta cDNA molecule for every two T cells. Donors of different ages were randomly distributed across sequencing lanes to avoid experimental bias. The donors were split into four age groups: young (average about 15 years), middle-aged (39), aged (approximately 60) and long-lived (approximately 89). Using deep sequencing normalized with unique cDNA molecular identifiers, the study measured how TCR beta repertoire diversity changes with age. Two additional independent replicas of 1 million unique cDNA reads from the same blood draw were analyzed for two donors (one aged 18 to 29 and one aged 80 or older).

As encoded in the germline V gene, CDR1 is MNHNS while CDR2 is SASEGT. The CDR3 measures 14 amino acids from cysteine to phenylalanine. The read is trimmed to its CDR3 DNA, 42 bases read in frame from base 1. On the study overall, not on this receptor specifically: The CMV infection status of donors was not known, potentially confounding age-related changes in expanded clonotypes. Estimates of total diversity based on one million sequenced T cells were regarded as lower bounds and as underestimates. Because profiling used bulk unsorted PBMCs, naive and antigen-experienced compartments could not be compared conclusively. Observed TCR beta diversity per million T cells fell roughly linearly with age, and a significant reduction was already apparent by age roughly 40. A strong correlation was found between observed TCR beta diversity and the percentage of naive T cells measured by flow cytometry. Compared with the aged group, the long-lived group had more naive CD4+ T cells, fewer expanded clones and increased TCR diversity, a pattern suggesting age selection.

Donors were 39 systemically healthy Caucasian individuals from Russia aged about 6 to 100 years. Each donor gave 8 to 10 milliliters of peripheral blood, collected into EDTA-treated Vacutainer tubes. PBMCs were isolated by Ficoll-Paque density-gradient centrifugation, with at least 6 million obtained per sample. Total RNA was extracted from PBMCs with Trizol reagent, with at least 5.5 micrograms obtained per sample. For every donor, an aliquot of PBMCs went through flow cytometry to measure the percentages of naive CD45RAhigh/CD27high T cells. The chain employs TRBV6-1 and TRBJ1-2; TRBD1 might be the D gene, on 5 matching bases. This sequence originates from a woman in her sixties in good health. The sample taken for sequencing was blood. The CDR3 region has the sequence CASREADSFYGYTF. The nucleotide sequence reads as follows: TGTGCCAGCAGGGAAGCCGACAGCTTCTATGGCTACACCTTC.